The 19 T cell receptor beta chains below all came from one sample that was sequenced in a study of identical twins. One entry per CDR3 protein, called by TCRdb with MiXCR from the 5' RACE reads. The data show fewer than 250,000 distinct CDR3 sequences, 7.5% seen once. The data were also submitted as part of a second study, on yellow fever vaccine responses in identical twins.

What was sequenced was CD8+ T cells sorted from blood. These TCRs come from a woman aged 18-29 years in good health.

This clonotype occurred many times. The CDR3 coding sequence is TGCGCCAGCAGCTTGAACTCCAGGGTCGACTATGGCTACACCTTC. Amino acid sequence: CASSLNSRVDYGYTF. The V gene is TRBV5-1, the J gene TRBJ1-2, with D maybe TRBD1 (5 bases). This CDR3 is built from 15 residues. V shed 1 base and J shed 3 bases, with 13 bases lying between them. Germline CDR1 and CDR2: SGHRS and YFSETQ.

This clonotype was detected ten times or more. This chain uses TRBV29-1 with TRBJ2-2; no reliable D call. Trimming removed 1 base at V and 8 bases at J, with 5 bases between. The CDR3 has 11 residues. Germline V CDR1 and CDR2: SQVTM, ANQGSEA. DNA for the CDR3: TGCAGCGTTGAAGGGGCAGGGGAGCTGTTTTTT. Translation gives CSVEGAGELFF.

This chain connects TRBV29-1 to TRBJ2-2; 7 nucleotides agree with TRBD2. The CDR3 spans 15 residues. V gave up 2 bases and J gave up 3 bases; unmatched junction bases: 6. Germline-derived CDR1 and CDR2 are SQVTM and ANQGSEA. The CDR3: CSVELMREYTGELFF. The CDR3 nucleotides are TGCAGCGTTGAATTGATGCGGGAGTACACCGGGGAGCTGTTTTTT.

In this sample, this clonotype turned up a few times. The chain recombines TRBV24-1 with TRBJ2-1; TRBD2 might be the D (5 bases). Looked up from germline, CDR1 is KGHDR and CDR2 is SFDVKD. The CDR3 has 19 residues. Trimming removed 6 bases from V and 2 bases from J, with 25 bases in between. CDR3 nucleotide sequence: TGTGCCACCAGTATGATATGGGCTAGCCGATTCTTCCCCTACAATGAGCAGTTCTTC. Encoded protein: CATSMIWASRFFPYNEQFF.

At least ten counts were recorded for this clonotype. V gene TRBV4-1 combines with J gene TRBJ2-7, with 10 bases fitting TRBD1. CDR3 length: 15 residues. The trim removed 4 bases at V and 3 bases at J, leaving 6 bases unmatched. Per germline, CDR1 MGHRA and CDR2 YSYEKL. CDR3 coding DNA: TGCGCCAGCAGCCTGACAGGGGGCGAGGGCTACGAGCAGTACGTC. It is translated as CASSLTGGEGYEQYV.

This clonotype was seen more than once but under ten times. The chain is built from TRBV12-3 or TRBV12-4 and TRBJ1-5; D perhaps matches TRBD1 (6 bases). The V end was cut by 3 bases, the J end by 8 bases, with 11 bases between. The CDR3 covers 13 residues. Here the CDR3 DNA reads TGTGCCAGCAGTTTTGCGGGGGCTGAGCCCCAGCATTTT. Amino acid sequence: CASSFAGAEPQHF.

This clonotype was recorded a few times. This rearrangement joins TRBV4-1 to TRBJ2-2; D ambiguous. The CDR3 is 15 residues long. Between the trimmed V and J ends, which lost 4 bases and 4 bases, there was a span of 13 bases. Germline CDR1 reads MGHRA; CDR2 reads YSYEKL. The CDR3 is CASSLNPLGTGELFF. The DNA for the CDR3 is TGCGCCAGCAGCCTCAACCCGCTGGGCACCGGGGAGCTGTTTTTT.

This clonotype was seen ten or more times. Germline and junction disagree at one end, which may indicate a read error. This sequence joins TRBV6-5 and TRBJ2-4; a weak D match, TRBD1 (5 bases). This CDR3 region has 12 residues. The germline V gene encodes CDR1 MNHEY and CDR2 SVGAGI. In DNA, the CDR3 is TGTGCCAGCAGTTACACTGGCAGGGCCTTGAGTTTC. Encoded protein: CASSYTGRALSF.

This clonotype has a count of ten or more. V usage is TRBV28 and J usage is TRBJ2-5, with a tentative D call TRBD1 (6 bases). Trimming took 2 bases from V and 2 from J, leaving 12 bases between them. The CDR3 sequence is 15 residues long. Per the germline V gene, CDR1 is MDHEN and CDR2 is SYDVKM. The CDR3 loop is CASSLQGQEQETQYF. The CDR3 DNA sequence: TGTGCCAGCAGTTTACAGGGGCAGGAACAAGAGACCCAGTACTTC.

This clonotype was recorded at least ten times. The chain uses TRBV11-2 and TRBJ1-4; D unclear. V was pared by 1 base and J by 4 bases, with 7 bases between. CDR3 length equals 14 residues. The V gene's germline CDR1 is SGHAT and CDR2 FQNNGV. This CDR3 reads CASSLGDGNEKLFF. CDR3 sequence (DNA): TGTGCCAGCAGCTTAGGTGACGGTAATGAAAAACTGTTTTTT.

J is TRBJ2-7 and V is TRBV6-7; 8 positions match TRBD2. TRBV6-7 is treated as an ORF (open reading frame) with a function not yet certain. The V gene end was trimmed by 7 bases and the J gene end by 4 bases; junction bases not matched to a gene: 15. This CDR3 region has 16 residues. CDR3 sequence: CASTDQPAGDQYEQYF. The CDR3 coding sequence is TGTGCCAGCACTGATCAACCAGCGGGAGATCAGTACGAGCAGTACTTC.

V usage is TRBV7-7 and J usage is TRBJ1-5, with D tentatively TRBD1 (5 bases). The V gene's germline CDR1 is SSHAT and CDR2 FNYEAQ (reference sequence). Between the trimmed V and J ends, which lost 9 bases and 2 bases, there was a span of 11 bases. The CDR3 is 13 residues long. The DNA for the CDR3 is TGTGCCAGACTGGTGGGGCGCAATCAGCCCCAGCATTTT. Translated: CARLVGRNQPQHF.

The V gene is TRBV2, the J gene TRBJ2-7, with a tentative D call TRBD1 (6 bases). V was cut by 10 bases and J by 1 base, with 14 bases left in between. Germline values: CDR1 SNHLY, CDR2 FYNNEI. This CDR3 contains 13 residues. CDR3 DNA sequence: TGTGCCATAGACTCGGACAGTTCCTACGAGCAGTACTTC. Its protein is CAIDSDSSYEQYF. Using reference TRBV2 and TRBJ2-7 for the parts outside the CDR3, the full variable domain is EPEVTQTPSHQVTQMGQEVILRCVPISNHLYFYWYRQILGQKVEFLVSFYNNEISEKSEIFDDQFSVERPDGSNFTLKIRSTKLEDSAMYFCAIDSDSSYEQYFGPGTRLTVT.

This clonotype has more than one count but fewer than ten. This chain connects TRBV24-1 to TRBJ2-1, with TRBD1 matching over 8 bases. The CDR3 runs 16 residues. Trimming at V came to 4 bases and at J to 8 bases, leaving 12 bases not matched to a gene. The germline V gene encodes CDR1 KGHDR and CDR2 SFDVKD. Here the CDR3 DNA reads TGTGCCACCAGTGAAATAACAGGGGGGAGCAGCGATGAGCAGTTCTTC. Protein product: CATSEITGGSSDEQFF.

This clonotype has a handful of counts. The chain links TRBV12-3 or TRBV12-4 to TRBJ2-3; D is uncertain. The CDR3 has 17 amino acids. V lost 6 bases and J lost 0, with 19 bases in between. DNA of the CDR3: TGTGCCAGCAGCCTTTTCTTGGGGTATCTTAGCACAGATACGCAGTATTTT. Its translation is CASSLFLGYLSTDTQYF.

In DNA, the CDR3 is TGCAGTCCCTACAAAACCAGCACAGATACGCAGTATTTT. Its translation: CSPYKTSTDTQYF. The genes are TRBV20-1 and TRBJ2-3; no firm D call. This CDR3 has 13 amino acids. In germline, CDR1 is DFQATT, CDR2 SNEGSKA (reference sequence). Trimming pared 8 bases from V and 0 bases from J, leaving 12 bases between.

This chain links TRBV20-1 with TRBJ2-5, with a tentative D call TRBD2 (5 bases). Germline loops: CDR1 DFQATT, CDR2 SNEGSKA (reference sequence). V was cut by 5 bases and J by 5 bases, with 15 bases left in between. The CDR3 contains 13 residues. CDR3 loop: CSAPDLEAETQYF. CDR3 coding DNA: TGCAGTGCTCCTGACTTGGAGGCGGAGACCCAGTACTTC.

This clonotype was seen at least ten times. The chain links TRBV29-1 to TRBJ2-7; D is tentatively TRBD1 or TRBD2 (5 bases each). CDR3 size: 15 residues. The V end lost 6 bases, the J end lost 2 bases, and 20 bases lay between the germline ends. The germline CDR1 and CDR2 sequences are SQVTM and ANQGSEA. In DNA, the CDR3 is TGCAGCGTCGCTAAGAGGGACCGCCCGACCTACGAGCAGTACTTC. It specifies CSVAKRDRPTYEQYF.

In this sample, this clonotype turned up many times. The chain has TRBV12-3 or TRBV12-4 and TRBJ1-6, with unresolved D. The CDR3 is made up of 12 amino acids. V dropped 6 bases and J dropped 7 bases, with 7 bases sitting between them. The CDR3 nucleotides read TGTGCCAGCAGGATCCCCAATTCACCCCTCCACTTT. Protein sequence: CASRIPNSPLHF.